This T cell receptor (beta chain) comes out of a study of OX40 agonist ivuxolimab in advanced cancers. Whole-study context: Ivuxolimab, which is an agonistic anti-OX40 (CD134) antibody, was administered to the patients. Prior therapy, whether anti-PD-1, anti-PD-L1 or anti-CTLA-4, was allowed, and 40% had some.

CDR1 SEHNR and CDR2 FQNEAQ come from the germline V gene (reference sequence). This CDR3 region has 17 residues. Germline trimming cut 1 base from V and 3 bases from J; bases unmatched to any gene: 8. At baseline, cycle 4 day 1, and cycle 7 day 1, blood was sampled. The method was immunoSEQ multiplex PCR; TCRdb's version includes in-frame clones alone and lacks a portion of them. The sample lists about 79,000 clones; 80% to 95% were seen once. This rearrangement joins TRBV7-9 to TRBJ1-3, with 8 bases identical to TRBD1. The source of this sequence is an adult with an advanced solid tumor such as melanoma, head and neck, liver or kidney cancer. The sequencing here drew on CD4+ or CD8+ T cells sorted from blood, taken in a trial of the OX40 agonist ivuxolimab. The CDR3 spells CASSLGWTRGRGNTIYF. DNA for the CDR3: TGTGCCAGCAGCTTAGGGTGGACCAGGGGGCGTGGAAACACCATATATTTT.